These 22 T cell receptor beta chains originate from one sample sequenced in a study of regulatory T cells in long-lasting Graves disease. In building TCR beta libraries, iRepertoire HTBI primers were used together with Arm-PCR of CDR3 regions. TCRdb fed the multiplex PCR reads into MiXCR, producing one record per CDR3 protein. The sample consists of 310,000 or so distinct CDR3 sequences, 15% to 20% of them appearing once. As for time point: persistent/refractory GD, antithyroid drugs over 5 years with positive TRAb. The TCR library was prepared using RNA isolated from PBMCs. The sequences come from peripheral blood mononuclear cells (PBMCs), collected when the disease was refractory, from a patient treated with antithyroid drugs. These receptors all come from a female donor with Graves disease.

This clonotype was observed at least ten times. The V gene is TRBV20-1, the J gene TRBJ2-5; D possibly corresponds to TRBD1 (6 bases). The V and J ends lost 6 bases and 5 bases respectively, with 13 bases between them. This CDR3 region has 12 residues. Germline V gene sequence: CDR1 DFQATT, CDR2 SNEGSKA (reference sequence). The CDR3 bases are TGCAGTGCCCTGGACAGCTTGGAGACCCAGTACTTC. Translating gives CSALDSLETQYF.

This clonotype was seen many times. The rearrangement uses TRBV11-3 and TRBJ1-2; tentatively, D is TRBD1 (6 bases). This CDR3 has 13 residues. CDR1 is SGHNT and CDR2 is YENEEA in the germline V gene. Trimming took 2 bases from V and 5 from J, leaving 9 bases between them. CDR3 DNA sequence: TGTGCCAGCAGCTTAACCCAGGGGTATGGCTACACCTTC. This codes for CASSLTQGYGYTF. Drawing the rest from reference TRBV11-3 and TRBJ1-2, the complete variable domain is EAGVVQSPRYKIIEKKQPVAFWCNPISGHNTLYWYLQNLGQGPELLIRYENEEAVDDSQLPKDRFSAERLKGVDSTLKIQPAELGDSAVYLCASSLTQGYGYTFGSGTRLTVV.

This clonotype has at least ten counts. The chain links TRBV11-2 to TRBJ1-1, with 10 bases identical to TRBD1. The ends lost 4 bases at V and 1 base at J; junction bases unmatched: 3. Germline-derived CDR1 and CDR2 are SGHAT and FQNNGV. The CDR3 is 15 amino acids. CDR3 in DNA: TGTGCCAGCAGCTCCGGACAGGGGGGGAACACTGAAGCTTTCTTT. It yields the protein CASSSGQGGNTEAFF.

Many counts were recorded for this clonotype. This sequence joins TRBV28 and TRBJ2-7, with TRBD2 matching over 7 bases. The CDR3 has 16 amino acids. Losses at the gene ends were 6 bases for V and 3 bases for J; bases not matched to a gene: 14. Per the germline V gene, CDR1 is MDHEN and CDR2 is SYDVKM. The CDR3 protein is CASSSLNSGTIYEQYF. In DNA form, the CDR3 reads TGTGCCAGCAGCAGTTTAAACAGCGGGACCATCTACGAGCAGTACTTC.

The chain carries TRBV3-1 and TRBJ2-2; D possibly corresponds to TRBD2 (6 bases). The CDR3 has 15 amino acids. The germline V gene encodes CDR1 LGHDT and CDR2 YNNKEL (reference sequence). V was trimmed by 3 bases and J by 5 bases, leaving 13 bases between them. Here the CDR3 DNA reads TGTGCCAGCAGCCAGACGGGACTTCGTACCGGGGAGCTGTTTTTT. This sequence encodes CASSQTGLRTGELFF.

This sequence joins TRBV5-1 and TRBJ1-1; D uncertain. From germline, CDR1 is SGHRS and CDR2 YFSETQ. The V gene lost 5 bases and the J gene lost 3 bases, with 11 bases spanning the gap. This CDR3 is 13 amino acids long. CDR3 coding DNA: TGCGCCAGCAGAGTAGCCACCTACACTGAAGCTTTCTTT. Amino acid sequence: CASRVATYTEAFF.

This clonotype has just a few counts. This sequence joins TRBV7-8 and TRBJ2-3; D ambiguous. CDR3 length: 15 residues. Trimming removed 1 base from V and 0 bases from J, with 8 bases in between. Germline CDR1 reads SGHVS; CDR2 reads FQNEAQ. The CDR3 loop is CASSLVGTSTDTQYF. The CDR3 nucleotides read TGTGCCAGCAGCTTAGTAGGTACTAGCACAGATACGCAGTATTTT. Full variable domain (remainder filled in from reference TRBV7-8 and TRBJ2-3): GAGVSQSPRYKVAKRGQDVALRCDPISGHVSLFWYQQALGQGPEFLTYFQNEAQLDKSGLPSDRFFAERPEGSVSTLKIQRTQQEDSAVYLCASSLVGTSTDTQYFGPGTRLTVL.

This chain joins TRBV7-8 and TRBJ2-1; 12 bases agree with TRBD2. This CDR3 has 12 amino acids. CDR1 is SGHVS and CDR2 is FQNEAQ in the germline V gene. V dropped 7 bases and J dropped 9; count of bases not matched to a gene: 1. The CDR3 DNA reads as TGTGCCAGCAAGGGACTAGCGGGTGAGCAGTTCTTC. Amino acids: CASKGLAGEQFF.

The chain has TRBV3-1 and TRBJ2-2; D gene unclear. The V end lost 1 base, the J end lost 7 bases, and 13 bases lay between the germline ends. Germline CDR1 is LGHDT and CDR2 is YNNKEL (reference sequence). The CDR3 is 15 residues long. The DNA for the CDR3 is TGTGCCAGCAGCCAAGTCGTCGTAGGTATCGGGGAGCTGTTTTTT. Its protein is CASSQVVVGIGELFF.

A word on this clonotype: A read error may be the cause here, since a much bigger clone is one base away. CDR3 protein: CSAGQESPYELYF. In DNA form, the CDR3 reads TGCAGCGCGGGACAGGAGTCCCCCTACGAGCTGTACTTC. The gene calls are TRBV29-1 and TRBJ2-7; 8 bases agree with TRBD1. Germline V gives CDR1 SQVTM, CDR2 ANQGSEA. The CDR3 has 13 residues.

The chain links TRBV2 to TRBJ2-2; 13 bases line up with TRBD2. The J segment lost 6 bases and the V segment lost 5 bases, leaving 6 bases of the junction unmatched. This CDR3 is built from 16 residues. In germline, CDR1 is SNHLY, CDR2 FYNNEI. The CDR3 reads CASSPTSGGGSGELFF. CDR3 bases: TGTGCCAGCAGTCCTACTAGCGGGGGGGGGTCCGGGGAGCTGTTTTTT.

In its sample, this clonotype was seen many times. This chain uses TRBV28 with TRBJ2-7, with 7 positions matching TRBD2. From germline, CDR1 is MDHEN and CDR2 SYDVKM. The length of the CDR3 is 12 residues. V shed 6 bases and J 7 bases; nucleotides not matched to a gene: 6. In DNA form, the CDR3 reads TGTGCCAGCAGGGGGGGGTCTGGGGAGCAGTACTTC. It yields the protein CASRGGSGEQYF.

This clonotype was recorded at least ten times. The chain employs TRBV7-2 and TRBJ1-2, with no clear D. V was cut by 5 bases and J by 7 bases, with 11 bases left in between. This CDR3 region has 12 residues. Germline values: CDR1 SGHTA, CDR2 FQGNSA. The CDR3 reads CASSTGPGGYTF. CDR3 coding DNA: TGTGCCAGCAGCACCGGGCCCGGTGGCTACACCTTC.

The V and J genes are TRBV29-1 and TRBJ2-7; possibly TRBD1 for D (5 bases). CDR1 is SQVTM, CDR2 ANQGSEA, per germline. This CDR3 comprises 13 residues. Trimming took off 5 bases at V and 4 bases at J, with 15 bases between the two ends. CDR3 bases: TGCAGCGTTATGACAGCACCCGGTTACGAGCAGTACTTC. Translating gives CSVMTAPGYEQYF.

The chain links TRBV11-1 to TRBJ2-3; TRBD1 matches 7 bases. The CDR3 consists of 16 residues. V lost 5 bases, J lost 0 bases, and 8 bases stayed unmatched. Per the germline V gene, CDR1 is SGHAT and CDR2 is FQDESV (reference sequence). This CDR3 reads CASSVPRGPSTDTQYF. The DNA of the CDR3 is TGTGCCAGCAGCGTACCGAGGGGGCCTAGCACAGATACGCAGTATTTT.

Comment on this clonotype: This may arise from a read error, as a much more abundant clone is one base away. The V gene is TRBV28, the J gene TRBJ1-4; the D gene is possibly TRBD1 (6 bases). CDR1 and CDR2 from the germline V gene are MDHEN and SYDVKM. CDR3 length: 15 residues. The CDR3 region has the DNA TGTGCCAGCAGCCCTCCGGGGGCCACAAATGAAAAACCGTTTTTT. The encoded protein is CASSPPGATNEKPFF.

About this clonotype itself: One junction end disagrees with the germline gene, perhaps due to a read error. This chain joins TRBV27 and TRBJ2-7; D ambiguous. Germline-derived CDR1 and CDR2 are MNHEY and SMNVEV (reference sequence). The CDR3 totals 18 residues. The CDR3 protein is CASSVTIYGTHLYHEQYF. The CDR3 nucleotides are TGCGCCAGCAGTGTTACCATTTACGGAACTCATCTTTATCACGAGCAGTACTTC.

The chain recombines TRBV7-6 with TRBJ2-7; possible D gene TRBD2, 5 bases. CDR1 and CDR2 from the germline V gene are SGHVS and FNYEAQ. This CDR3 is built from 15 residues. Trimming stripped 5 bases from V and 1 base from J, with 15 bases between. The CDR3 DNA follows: TGTGCCAGCAGCCTCATAGGAGGACTGTCCTACGAGCAGTACTTC. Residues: CASSLIGGLSYEQYF.

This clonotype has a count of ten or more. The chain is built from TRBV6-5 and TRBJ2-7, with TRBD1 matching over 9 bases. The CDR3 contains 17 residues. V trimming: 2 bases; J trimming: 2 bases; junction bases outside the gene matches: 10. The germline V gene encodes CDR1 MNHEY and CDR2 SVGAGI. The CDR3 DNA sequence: TGTGCCAGCAGTTACGACGGTGACAGGGGGATCACCTACGAGCAGTACTTC. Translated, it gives CASSYDGDRGITYEQYF.

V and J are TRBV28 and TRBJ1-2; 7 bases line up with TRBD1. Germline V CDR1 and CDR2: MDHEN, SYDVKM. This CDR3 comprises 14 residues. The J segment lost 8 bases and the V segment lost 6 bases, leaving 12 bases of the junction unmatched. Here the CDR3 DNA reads TGTGCCAGCAGGGTACCTGGACAGGATTTGGGCTACACCTTC. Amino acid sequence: CASRVPGQDLGYTF.

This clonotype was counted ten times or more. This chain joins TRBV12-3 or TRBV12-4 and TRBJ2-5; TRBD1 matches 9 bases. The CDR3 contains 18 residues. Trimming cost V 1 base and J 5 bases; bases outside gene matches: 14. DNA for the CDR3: TGTGCCAGCAGTTTAGGCCCCGGGACAGGGAGGAGGTGGGAGACCCAGTACTTC. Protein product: CASSLGPGTGRRWETQYF.

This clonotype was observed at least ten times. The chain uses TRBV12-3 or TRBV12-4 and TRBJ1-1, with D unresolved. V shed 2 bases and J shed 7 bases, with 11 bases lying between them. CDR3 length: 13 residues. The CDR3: CASSLWEGDEAFF. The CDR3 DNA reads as TGTGCCAGCAGTTTATGGGAGGGTGATGAAGCTTTCTTT.